The rows below give T cell receptor beta chains drawn from one sample of a study of Tregs in tolerant kidney transplant recipients. Sequencing used immunoSEQ multiplex PCR; TCRdb keeps in-frame clones, though not all of them. The sample holds around 120,000 clones, around 94% seen once. The sequenced sample was CD4+ T cells from blood. Source of these receptors: a human donor in good health. Both conserved end residues are part of each CDR3. The D gene is left open where the match is weak. Some rows mark clone size as missing; the rest say once, few, many or name a class of expanded clone.

abundance | j_gene | v_gene | d_gene | CDR3nt | CDR3aa
- | TRBJ1-1 | TRBV19 | - | TGTGCCAGTAGTATGAATTGGGGACAACCGAACACTGAAGCTTTCTTT | CASSMNWGQPNTEAFF
- | TRBJ1-4 | TRBV6-1 | TRBD1 | TGTGCCAGCAGGTTTGACAGGGCTGCTAATGAAAAACTGTTTTTT | CASRFDRAANEKLFF
- | TRBJ2-1 | TRBV7-3 | TRBD2 | TGTGCCAGCAGCTTAAAGAGCGGGGGGGCTTATGAGCAGTTCTTC | CASSLKSGGAYEQFF
- | TRBJ1-1 | TRBV19 | - | TGTGCCAGTATAGGAGGGGTCCGGCCTGGGAAAGCTTTCTTT | CASIGGVRPGKAFF
- | TRBJ2-7 | TRBV5-1 | TRBD2 | TGCGCCAGCAGCCCGGGACTAGCGGGAGGGGGTCTAAGCGCCTACGAGCAGTACTTC | CASSPGLAGGGLSAYEQYF
- | TRBJ1-4 | TRBV4-1 | - | TGCGCCAGCAGCCAAGTTGACAGGTCCAATGAAAAACTGTTTTTT | CASSQVDRSNEKLFF
- | TRBJ2-2 | TRBV7-9 | TRBD1 | TGTGCCAGCAGCTTAGCCGAACTACGGACAGGAGCGAACACCGGGGAGCTGTTTTTT | CASSLAELRTGANTGELFF
- | TRBJ1-1 | TRBV12-5 | TRBD1 | TGTGCGGCGAGGCAGGGGGCGGCGAACACTGAAGCTTTCTTT | CAARQGAANTEAFF
- | TRBJ1-6 | TRBV5-1 | TRBD1 | TGCGCCAGCAGCGCATCCTTAGGACAGGTTAATTCACCCCTCCACTTT | CASSASLGQVNSPLHF
- | TRBJ2-1 | TRBV27 | TRBD2 | TGTGCCAGCAGTTTCGTATTTCTAGCGGGAGGATTCGATGAGCAGTTCTTC | CASSFVFLAGGFDEQFF
- | TRBJ1-1 | TRBV18 | - | TGTGCCAGCTCATTCAACCCGTACACTGAAGCTTTCTTT | CASSFNPYTEAFF
once | TRBJ2-1 | TRBV5-1 | - | TGCGCCAGCAGCTATGGCGGGTCCTCCTACAATGAGCAGTTCTTC | CASSYGGSSYNEQFF
- | TRBJ1-4 | TRBV7-9 | TRBD1 | TGTGCCACAAAAGACAGGGGTCTGGGAACTAATGAAAAACTGTTTTTT | CATKDRGLGTNEKLFF
- | TRBJ2-7 | TRBV9 | - | TGTGCCAGCAGCCGAAGTGGACATGTGGGGGACGAGCAGTACTTC | CASSRSGHVGDEQYF
- | TRBJ1-3 | TRBV11-2 | - | TGTGCCAGCAGCCTAGTGGAAAACACCATATATTTT | CASSLVENTIYF
- | TRBJ1-1 | TRBV6-6 | - | TGTGCCAGCAGTTACTCGCGGGCCAGGGCTGAAGCTTTCTTT | CASSYSRARAEAFF
- | TRBJ1-6 | TRBV2 | - | TGTGCCTTCCACGCCGGGACGGCGAATTCACCCCTCCACTTT | CAFHAGTANSPLHF
once | TRBJ1-2 | TRBV5-6 | - | TGTGCCAGCAGCTTGGCCGGTGCGCGGGGCTTCTATGGCTACACCTTC | CASSLAGARGFYGYTF
- | TRBJ2-1 | TRBV7-6 | TRBD2 | TGTGCCAGCAGCTTACAGGGACTAGCGGGAAACAATGAGCAGTTCTTC | CASSLQGLAGNNEQFF
- | TRBJ2-3 | TRBV6-1 | - | TGTGCCAGCAGACCCAGGGGAGGTTCTGGTACGCAGTATTTT | CASRPRGGSGTQYF
- | TRBJ1-2 | TRBV19 | - | TGTGCCAGTAGTATAGGGAAGCATGGCTACACCTTC | CASSIGKHGYTF
- | TRBJ2-2 | TRBV5-1 | - | TGCGCCAGCAGCGATATGGGCTACACCGGGGAGCTGTTTTTT | CASSDMGYTGELFF
- | TRBJ2-1 | TRBV2 | - | TGTGCCAGCAGTGACGAAGGAGCAGGAAACAATGAGCAGTTCTTC | CASSDEGAGNNEQFF
- | TRBJ1-2 | TRBV21-1 | - | TGTGCCAGCAGCAGAACAGACCGTAACTATGGCTACACCTTC | CASSRTDRNYGYTF
few | TRBJ1-3 | TRBV5-5 | - | TGTGCCAGCAGCCCCGATTTGGGGGCGACAGGAAACACCATATATTTT | CASSPDLGATGNTIYF
- | TRBJ1-3 | TRBV6-1 | - | TGTGCCAGCAGTGAAGTCGGGAATCCGGGAAACACCATATATTTT | CASSEVGNPGNTIYF
- | TRBJ2-7 | TRBV7-6 | - | TGTGCCAGCAGCTTTGCCGTACAGTCGGCGACCGGGCAGTACTTC | CASSFAVQSATGQYF
once | TRBJ2-2 | TRBV2 | - | TGTGCCAGCAGTTCAAGGACGGGGTGGTATACCGGGGAGCTGTTTTTT | CASSSRTGWYTGELFF
- | TRBJ1-2 | TRBV29-1 | - | TGCAGCGGGACATTTAACTATGGCTACACCTTC | CSGTFNYGYTF
- | TRBJ2-7 | TRBV2 | TRBD1 | TGTGCCAGCAGTGAACCCCGGGGCGGGACAGGGGCGATTACCTACGAGCAGTACTTC | CASSEPRGGTGAITYEQYF
- | TRBJ2-6 | TRBV19 | TRBD1 | TGTGCCAGTAGTACCCGGACAGGCATCTCTGGGGCCAACGTCCTGACTTTC | CASSTRTGISGANVLTF
- | TRBJ2-7 | TRBV28 | - | TGTGCCAGCAGTTCCGGGACTCAAGGGGCGTCCTACGAGCAGTACTTC | CASSSGTQGASYEQYF
- | TRBJ2-3 | TRBV18 | - | TGTGCCAGCTCACCCCTCGACACGGGAAACACAGATACGCAGTATTTT | CASSPLDTGNTDTQYF
- | TRBJ2-5 | TRBV25-1 | - | TGTGCCAGCAGCGAGGGAGCGACTTTATTAGAGACCCAGTACTTC | CASSEGATLLETQYF
- | TRBJ1-1 | TRBV2 | - | TGTGCCAGCAGTGGGCAGGCCCGGGCTGAAGCTTTCTTT | CASSGQARAEAFF
- | TRBJ1-2 | TRBV5-5 | TRBD1 | TGTGCCAGCAGCTTGGCTGGGGACAGGGTTGCCTATGGCTACACCTTC | CASSLAGDRVAYGYTF
- | TRBJ2-1 | TRBV4-1 | - | TGCGCCAGCAGCCACGGGGCCCTCCGGAGAGACAATGAGCAGTTCTTC | CASSHGALRRDNEQFF
- | TRBJ2-4 | TRBV9 | TRBD1 | TGTGCCAGCAGCCCTCGGGGGACAGGGTCGAACATTCAGTACTTC | CASSPRGTGSNIQYF
- | TRBJ1-2 | TRBV5-5 | - | TGTGCCAGCAGCTTGGGGTCTAACTATGGCTACACCTTC | CASSLGSNYGYTF
- | TRBJ1-2 | TRBV15 | TRBD1 | TGTGCCACCAGCAGATCGAGATTCCAGACAGGGGGCCTTCATGGCTACACCTTC | CATSRSRFQTGGLHGYTF
- | TRBJ2-3 | TRBV6-5 | TRBD2 | TGTGCCAGCAGTTACTCGGCGGGGGGCGCGGATACGCAGTATTTT | CASSYSAGGADTQYF
once | TRBJ2-5 | TRBV11-2 | TRBD2 | TGTGCCAGCAGCTTCGAACGCGGGAGAGGCGAGACCCAGTACTTC | CASSFERGRGETQYF